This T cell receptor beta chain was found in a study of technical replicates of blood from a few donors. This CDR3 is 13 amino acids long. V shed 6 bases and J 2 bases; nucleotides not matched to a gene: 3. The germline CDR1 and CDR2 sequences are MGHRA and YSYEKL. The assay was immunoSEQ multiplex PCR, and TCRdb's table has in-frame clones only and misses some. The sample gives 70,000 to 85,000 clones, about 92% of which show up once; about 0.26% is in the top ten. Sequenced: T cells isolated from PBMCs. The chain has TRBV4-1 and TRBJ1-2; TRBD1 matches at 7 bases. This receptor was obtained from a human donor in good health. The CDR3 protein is CASRPQGNYGYTF. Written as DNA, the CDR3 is TGCGCCAGCAGACCACAGGGGAACTATGGCTACACCTTC.